This T cell receptor beta chain was recovered during a study of T cell repertoires in ileal Crohn's disease. The overall study: All patients had surgery for stricturing (approximately 60%) or penetrating (around 39%) disease.

Assay: immunoSEQ multiplex PCR; the TCRdb copy retains only in-frame clones and omits some. The top ten hold 4.5% to 6% of the sample, which has some 30,000 clones, roughly three quarters seen once. Trimming took off 4 bases at V and 8 bases at J, with 12 bases between the two ends. This CDR3 has 13 amino acids. In germline, CDR1 is SGHNT, CDR2 YYREEE (reference sequence). With respect to this clone: What it recognizes is unknown.

Study observations and caveats: Every patient over 26.8% clonality showed endoscopic recurrence. Active smokers at surgery had more clonal expansions than non-smokers. High-frequency clones were more common in sorted CD8 than CD4 cells.

Sequenced sample: ileal tissue. The sequence was collected from an adult with Crohn's disease. V gene TRBV5-4 combines with J gene TRBJ1-4; no definite D call. As DNA, the CDR3 is TGTGCCAGCAGCACCCCCGGGGTCGAAAAACTGTTTTTT. This encodes CASSTPGVEKLFF.